The present entry profiles one TCR beta chain with its context. Its cognate antigen is unknown. The data stem from a study of blood T cells in healthy people across ages. Notes on the study in general: Measured against age, TCR beta diversity per million T cells decreased in a roughly linear manner.

Per the germline V gene, CDR1 is MNHEY and CDR2 is SMNVEV (reference sequence). The CDR3 contains 11 residues. Primed by a sample-barcoded 5' primer and a J-beta primer mix, a second PCR proceeded for roughly 7 to 11 cycles. TCRdb independently ran MiXCR on the 5' RACE reads; one entry per CDR3 protein. The profile covers 700,000 to 800,000 distinct CDR3 sequences, with approximately 43% appearing a single time and 20% to 25% taken by the ten largest. Sequenced sample: blood. This chain uses TRBV27 with TRBJ2-4; possibly TRBD1 for D (6 bases). The J call may be faulty, since TRBJ2-7 better matches the DNA end. The TCR was taken from an older woman in good health. The CDR3 region has the DNA TGTGCCCGATGGGGACACTACGAGCAGTACTTC. This codes for CARWGHYEQYF.